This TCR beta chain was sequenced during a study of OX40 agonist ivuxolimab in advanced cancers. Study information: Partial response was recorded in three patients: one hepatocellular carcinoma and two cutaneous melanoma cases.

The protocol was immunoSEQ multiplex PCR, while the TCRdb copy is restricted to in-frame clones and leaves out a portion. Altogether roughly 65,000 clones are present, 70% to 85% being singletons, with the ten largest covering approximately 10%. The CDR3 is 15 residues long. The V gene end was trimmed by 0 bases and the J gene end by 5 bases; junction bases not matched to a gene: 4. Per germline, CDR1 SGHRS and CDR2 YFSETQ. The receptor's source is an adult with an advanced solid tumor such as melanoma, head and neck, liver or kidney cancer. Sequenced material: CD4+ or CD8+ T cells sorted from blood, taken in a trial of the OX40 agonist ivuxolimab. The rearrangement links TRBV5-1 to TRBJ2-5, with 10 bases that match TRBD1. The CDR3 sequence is CASSLVVGQGETQYF. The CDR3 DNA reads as TGCGCCAGCAGCTTGGTAGTGGGACAGGGGGAGACCCAGTACTTC.